Below, 5 T cell receptor beta chains from the same sample are listed, as sequenced in a study of T-cell reconstitution after alpha-beta-depleted transplantation in children. The authors prepared the TCRbeta library with unique molecular identifiers. MiXCR, run by TCRdb on the PCR reads, gives a single entry per CDR3 protein. The table includes approximately 220,000 distinct CDR3 sequences, approximately 15% detected once. Here the sequenced sample was PBMCs, mostly from graft donor cells, taken 360 days after TCRalphabeta/CD19-depleted stem cell transplant. Source of these receptors: a male patient aged 2 to 9 who had a stem cell transplant for acute lymphoblastic leukemia, so the T cells may come from the graft donor.

The chain uses TRBV7-2 and TRBJ2-3; 11 bases fit TRBD1. Germline lookup yields CDR1 SGHTA and CDR2 FQGNSA. Trimming took 1 base from V and 2 from J; bases not matched to a gene: 5. The CDR3 extends over 17 amino acids. The DNA of the CDR3 is TGTGCCAGCAGCTTAGTGGGACAGGGGGTTGCCACAGATACGCAGTATTTT. This sequence encodes CASSLVGQGVATDTQYF.

This clonotype occurred a few times. V is TRBV20-1 and J is TRBJ2-6; tentatively, D is TRBD2 (5 bases). Trimming stripped 6 bases from V and 0 bases from J, with 9 bases between. Germline CDR1 DFQATT, CDR2 SNEGSKA (reference sequence). The CDR3 is made up of 14 amino acids. The CDR3 nucleotides read TGCAGTGCCCCGGGGAACTCTGGGGCCAACGTCCTGACTTTC. It is translated as CSAPGNSGANVLTF.

V gene TRBV12-3 or TRBV12-4 combines with J gene TRBJ1-5; tentatively, D is TRBD1 (6 bases). V was trimmed by 6 bases and J by 3 bases, leaving 15 bases between them. The CDR3 covers 15 residues. CDR3 nucleotide sequence: TGTGCCAGCAGCTCCGCGCAGGGGTACAATCAGCCCCAGCATTTT. This encodes CASSSAQGYNQPQHF.

This sequence joins TRBV7-2 and TRBJ1-2, with unresolved D. CDR3 length equals 14 residues. CDR1 and CDR2 from the germline V gene are SGHTA and FQGNSA. Trimming stripped 5 bases from V and 8 bases from J, with 18 bases between. Written as DNA, the CDR3 is TGTGCCAGCAGCCCCTCAGGACCCGCGACGGGCTACACCTTC. Protein: CASSPSGPATGYTF.

V usage is TRBV19 and J usage is TRBJ1-5; weak D call: TRBD1 (5 bases). Germline-derived CDR1 and CDR2 are LNHDA and SQIVND (reference sequence). Trimming cost V 7 bases and J 7 bases, with 17 bases left between them. The length of the CDR3 is 14 residues. The DNA of the CDR3 is TGTGCCAGTAACCCGGGGGAGAGGTCCCAGCCCCAGCATTTT. This sequence encodes CASNPGERSQPQHF.